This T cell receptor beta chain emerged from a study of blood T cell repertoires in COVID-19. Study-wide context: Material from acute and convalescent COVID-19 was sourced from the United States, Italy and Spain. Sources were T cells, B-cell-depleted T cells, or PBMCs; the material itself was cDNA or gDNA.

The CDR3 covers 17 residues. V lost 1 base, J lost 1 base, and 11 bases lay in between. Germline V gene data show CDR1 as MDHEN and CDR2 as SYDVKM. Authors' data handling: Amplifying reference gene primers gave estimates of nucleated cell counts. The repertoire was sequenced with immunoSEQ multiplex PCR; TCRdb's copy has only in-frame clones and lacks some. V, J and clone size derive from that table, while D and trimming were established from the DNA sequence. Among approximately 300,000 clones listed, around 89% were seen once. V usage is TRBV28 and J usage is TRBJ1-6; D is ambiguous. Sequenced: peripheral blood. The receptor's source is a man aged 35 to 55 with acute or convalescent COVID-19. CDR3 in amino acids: CASSLYAGWSYNSPLHF. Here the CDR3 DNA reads TGTGCCAGCAGTTTATATGCAGGCTGGTCCTATAATTCACCCCTCCACTTT.